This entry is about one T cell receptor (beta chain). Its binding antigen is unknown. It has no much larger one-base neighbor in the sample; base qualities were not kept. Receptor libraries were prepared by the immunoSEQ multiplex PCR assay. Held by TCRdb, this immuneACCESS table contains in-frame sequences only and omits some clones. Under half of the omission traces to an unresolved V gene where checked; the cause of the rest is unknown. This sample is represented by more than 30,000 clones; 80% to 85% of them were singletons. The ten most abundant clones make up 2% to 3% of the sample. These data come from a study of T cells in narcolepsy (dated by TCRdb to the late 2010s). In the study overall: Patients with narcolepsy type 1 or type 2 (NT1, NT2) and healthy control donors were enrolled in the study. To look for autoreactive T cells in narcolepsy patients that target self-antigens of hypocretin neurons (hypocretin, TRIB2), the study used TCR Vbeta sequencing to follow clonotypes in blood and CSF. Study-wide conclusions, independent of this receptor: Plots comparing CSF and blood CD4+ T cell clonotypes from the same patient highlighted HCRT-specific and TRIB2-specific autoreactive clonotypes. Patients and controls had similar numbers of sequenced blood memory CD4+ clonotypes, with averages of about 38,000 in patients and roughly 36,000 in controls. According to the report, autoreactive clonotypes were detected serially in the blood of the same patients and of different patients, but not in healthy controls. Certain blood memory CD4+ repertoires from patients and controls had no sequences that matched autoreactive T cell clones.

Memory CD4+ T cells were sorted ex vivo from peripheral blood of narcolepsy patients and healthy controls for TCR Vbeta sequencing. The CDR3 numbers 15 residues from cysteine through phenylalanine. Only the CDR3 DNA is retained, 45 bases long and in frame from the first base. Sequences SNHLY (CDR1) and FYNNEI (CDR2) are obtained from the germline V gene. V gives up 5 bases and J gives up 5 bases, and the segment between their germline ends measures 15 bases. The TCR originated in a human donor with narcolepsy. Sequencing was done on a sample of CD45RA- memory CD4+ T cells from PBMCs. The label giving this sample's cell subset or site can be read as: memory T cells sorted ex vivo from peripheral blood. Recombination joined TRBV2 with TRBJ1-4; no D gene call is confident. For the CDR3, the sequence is CASSLGGVLNEKLFF. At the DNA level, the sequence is TGTGCCAGCAGTCTAGGCGGGGTGCTAAATGAAAAACTGTTTTTT.